This T cell receptor beta chain comes out of a study of CD8+ T cells in alopecia areata. Study-level results: Patients shared TCRs less clearly than mice did, possibly owing to HLA. Sequencing of scalp samples also captures resident alphabeta T cells of normal skin.

Extracted RNA was reverse transcribed into cDNA, the sequencing template. Sequencing used immunoSEQ multiplex PCR; TCRdb keeps in-frame clones, though not all of them. Of some 170,000 clones in the sample, 53% were seen once. The V end was cut by 8 bases, the J end by 5 bases, with 12 bases between. Per the germline V gene, CDR1 is MNHNS and CDR2 is SASEGT. CDR3 size: 12 residues. Treatment defined: oral pan-JAK inhibitor, 5-10 mg twice daily. For this clone: Its specificity is unknown.

Sequenced material: CD8+ T cells sorted from blood, taken at week 24, from a patient treated with tofacitinib. The sequence was obtained from a human donor with alopecia areata. The genes are TRBV6-1 and TRBJ2-5; a weak D match, TRBD2 (5 bases). The CDR3 sequence is CASSEDWETQYF. The CDR3 DNA is TGTGCCAGCTCGGAGGACTGGGAGACCCAGTACTTC.